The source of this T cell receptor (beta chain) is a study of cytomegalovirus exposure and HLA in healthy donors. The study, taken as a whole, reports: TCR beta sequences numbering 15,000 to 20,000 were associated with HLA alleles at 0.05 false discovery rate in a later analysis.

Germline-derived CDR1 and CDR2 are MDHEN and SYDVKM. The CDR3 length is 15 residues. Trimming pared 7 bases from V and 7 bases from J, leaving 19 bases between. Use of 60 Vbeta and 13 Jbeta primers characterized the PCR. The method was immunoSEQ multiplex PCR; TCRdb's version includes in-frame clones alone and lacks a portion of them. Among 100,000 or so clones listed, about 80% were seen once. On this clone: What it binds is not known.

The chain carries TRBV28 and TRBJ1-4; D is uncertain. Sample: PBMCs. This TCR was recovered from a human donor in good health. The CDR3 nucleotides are TGTGCCAGCACTCGCTTTTGGAGGGCGGGTGAAAAACTGTTTTTT. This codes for CASTRFWRAGEKLFF.